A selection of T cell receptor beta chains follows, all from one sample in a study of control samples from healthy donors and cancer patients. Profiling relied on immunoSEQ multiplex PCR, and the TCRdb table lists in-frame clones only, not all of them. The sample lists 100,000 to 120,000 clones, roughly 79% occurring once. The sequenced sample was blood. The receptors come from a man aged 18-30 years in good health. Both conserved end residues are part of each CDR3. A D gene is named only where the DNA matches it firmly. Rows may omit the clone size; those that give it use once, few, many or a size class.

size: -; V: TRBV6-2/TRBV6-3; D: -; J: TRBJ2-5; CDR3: CASSYSGGQETQYF; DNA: TGTGCCAGCAGTTACTCCGGCGGACAAGAGACCCAGTACTTC
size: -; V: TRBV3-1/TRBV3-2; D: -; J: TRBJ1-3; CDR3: CASSQDLLEAAGNTIYF; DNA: TGTGCCAGCAGCCAAGATCTTCTGGAGGCTGCAGGAAACACCATATATTTT
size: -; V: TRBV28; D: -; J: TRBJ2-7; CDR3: CASSLAYEQYF; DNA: TGTGCCAGCAGTTTAGCCTACGAGCAGTACTTC
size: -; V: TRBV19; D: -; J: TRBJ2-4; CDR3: CASSIGQFLAKNIQYF; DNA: TGTGCCAGTAGTATAGGACAGTTTCTAGCCAAAAACATTCAGTACTTC
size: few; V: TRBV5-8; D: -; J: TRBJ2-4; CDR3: CASSEPQGRLAKNIQYF; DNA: TGTGCCAGCAGCGAACCCCAGGGAAGACTCGCCAAAAACATTCAGTACTTC
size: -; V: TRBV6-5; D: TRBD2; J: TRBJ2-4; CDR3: CASSRSGGENIQYF; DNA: TGTGCCAGCAGTCGTAGCGGGGGGGAAAACATTCAGTACTTC
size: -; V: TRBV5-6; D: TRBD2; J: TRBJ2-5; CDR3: CASSPGYLAGGKKETQYF; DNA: TGTGCCAGCAGCCCTGGATACCTAGCGGGGGGCAAAAAAGAGACCCAGTACTTC
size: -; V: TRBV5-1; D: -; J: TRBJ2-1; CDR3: CASSAGAGNGEQFF; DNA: TGCGCCAGCAGCGCCGGGGCGGGGAACGGTGAGCAGTTCTTC
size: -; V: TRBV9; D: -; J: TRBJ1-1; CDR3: CASSPPHGFKTEAFF; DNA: TGTGCCAGCAGCCCCCCCCATGGGTTTAAAACTGAAGCTTTCTTT
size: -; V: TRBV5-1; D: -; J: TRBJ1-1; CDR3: CASSLVGTGNTEAFF; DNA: TGCGCCAGCAGCTTGGTTGGGACGGGAAACACTGAAGCTTTCTTT
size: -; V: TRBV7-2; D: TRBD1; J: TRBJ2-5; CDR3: CASSLEAGTGKTQYF; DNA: TGTGCCAGCAGCTTAGAGGCAGGGACAGGCAAGACCCAGTACTTC
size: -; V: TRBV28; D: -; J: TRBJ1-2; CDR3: CASSLLSPRYYGYTF; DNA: TGTGCCAGCAGTTTATTGTCCCCTCGGTACTATGGCTACACCTTC
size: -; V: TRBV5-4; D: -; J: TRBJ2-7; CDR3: CASSAGPVRGEQYF; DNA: TGTGCCAGCAGCGCGGGACCGGTCCGAGGGGAGCAGTACTTC
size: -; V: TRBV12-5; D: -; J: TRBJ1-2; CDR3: CASGLEGTVYGYTF; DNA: TGTGCTAGTGGTTTGGAGGGCACGGTCTATGGCTACACCTTC
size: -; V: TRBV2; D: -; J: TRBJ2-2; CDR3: CASLQGWTGELFF; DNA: TGTGCCAGCCTTCAGGGGTGGACCGGGGAGCTGTTTTTT